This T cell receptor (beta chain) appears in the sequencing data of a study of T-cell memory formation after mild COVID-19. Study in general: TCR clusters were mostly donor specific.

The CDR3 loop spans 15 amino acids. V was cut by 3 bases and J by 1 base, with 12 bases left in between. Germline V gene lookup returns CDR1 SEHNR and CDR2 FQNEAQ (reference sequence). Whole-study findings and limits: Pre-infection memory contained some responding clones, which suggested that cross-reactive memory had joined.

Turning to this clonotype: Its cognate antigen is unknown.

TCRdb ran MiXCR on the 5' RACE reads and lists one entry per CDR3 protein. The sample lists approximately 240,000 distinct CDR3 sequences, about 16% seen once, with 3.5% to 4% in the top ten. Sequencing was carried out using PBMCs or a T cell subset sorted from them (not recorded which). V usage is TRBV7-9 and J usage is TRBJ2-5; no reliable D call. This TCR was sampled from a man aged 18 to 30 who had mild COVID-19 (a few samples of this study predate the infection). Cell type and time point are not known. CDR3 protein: CASSFPRELQETQYF. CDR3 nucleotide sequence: TGTGCCAGCAGCTTTCCGCGAGAGCTCCAAGAGACCCAGTACTTC.